One sample yielded the 20 T cell receptor beta chains listed below, sequenced in a study of blood T cells in healthy people across ages. Primed by a sample-barcoded 5' primer and a J-beta primer mix, a second PCR proceeded for roughly 6 to 12 cycles. MiXCR, applied by TCRdb to the 5' RACE reads, yields one record per CDR3 protein. This sample carries around 1,500,000 distinct CDR3 sequences, roughly 30% of them seen once, and the ten largest clones take about 7.7%. Sequenced input: blood. The receptor set was obtained from a woman in her thirties in good health.

This clonotype was observed a few times. This may be a read error, as it is one base from a much larger clone. The chain uses TRBV29-1 and TRBJ2-7; 10 nucleotides match TRBD1. The CDR3 sequence is 17 residues long. V lost 3 bases, J lost 5 bases, and 16 bases stayed unmatched. Germline V gene data show CDR1 as SQVTM and CDR2 as ANQGSEA. The CDR3: CSVEGGQGSRTSNEQYF. DNA of the CDR3: TGCAGCGTTGAGGGGGGACAGGGGTCCCGTACGTCGAACGAGCAGTACTTC.

This clonotype was observed a handful of times. This sequence joins TRBV20-1 and TRBJ2-7; TRBD2 matches 7 bases. Germline V gives CDR1 DFQATT, CDR2 SNEGSKA (reference sequence). V lost 1 base, J lost 4 bases, and 7 bases stayed unmatched. This CDR3 region has 14 residues. The CDR3 DNA reads as TGCAGTGCTAGAGGAGGTAGCGGGCGGTACGAGCAGTACTTC. It encodes CSARGGSGRYEQYF.

With regard to this clonotype: Germline and junction disagree at one end, which may indicate a read error. This sequence joins TRBV29-1 and TRBJ1-1, with D possibly being TRBD1 (6 bases). This CDR3 contains 13 residues. The germline V gene encodes CDR1 SQVTM and CDR2 ANQGSEA. CDR3: CGVEKGGDTETFF. As DNA, the CDR3 is TGCGGCGTTGAGAAGGGGGGAGACACTGAAACTTTCTTT.

As concerns this clonotype: This sequence may be a read error, since a much larger clone differs from it by one base. The rearrangement joins TRBV29-1 to TRBJ1-4; the D gene is possibly TRBD1 (5 bases). Per the germline V gene, CDR1 is SQVTM and CDR2 is ANQGSEA. CDR3 size: 13 residues. As DNA, the CDR3 is TGCAGCGTTGTGGACAATAGAGATGAAAAACCGTTTTTT. It specifies CSVVDNRDEKPFF.

This clonotype was observed at least ten times. The chain recombines TRBV12-3 or TRBV12-4 with TRBJ2-7; 7 bases are shared with TRBD1. The J segment lost 6 bases and the V segment lost 3 bases, leaving 5 bases of the junction unmatched. The CDR3 has 13 amino acids. CDR3 coding DNA: TGTGCCAGCAGTTTGAACAGACAGGGCGAGCAGTACTTC. Residues: CASSLNRQGEQYF.

This clonotype came up many times. The chain carries TRBV5-1 and TRBJ1-2; weak D call: TRBD1 (6 bases). The germline V and J ends were trimmed by 4 bases and 3 bases, with 13 bases remaining between them. The CDR3 is 14 amino acids. In germline, CDR1 is SGHRS, CDR2 YFSETQ. The CDR3 loop reads CASSRPDRDYGYTF. The CDR3 region has the DNA TGCGCCAGCAGCCGCCCGGACAGAGACTATGGCTACACCTTC.

This clonotype was observed at least ten times. The chain combines TRBV6-6 with TRBJ1-2; D not certain. This CDR3 contains 12 residues. Trimming pared 4 bases from V and 8 bases from J, leaving 11 bases between. Germline V gene lookup returns CDR1 MNHNY and CDR2 SVGAGI (reference sequence). The DNA for the CDR3 is TGTGCCAGCAGTTTCTACGATGGCGGCTACACCTTC. It is translated as CASSFYDGGYTF.

This chain joins TRBV28 and TRBJ1-1; possible D gene TRBD1, 5 bases. With 8 bases removed from V and 4 bases from J, the gap between germline ends came to 17 bases. This CDR3 has 14 amino acids. Germline V gene sequence: CDR1 MDHEN, CDR2 SYDVKM. In nucleotides, the CDR3 is TGTGCCAGCGGAGTGGGGCCGGGGGGCACTGAAGCTTTCTTT. Its protein product is CASGVGPGGTEAFF.

This clonotype was seen repeatedly, ten times or more. This chain connects TRBV20-1 to TRBJ2-5, with 16 bases that match TRBD2. The CDR3 consists of 21 residues. Trimming took 1 base from V and 0 from J; bases not matched to a gene: 14. Germline V gives CDR1 DFQATT, CDR2 SNEGSKA (reference sequence). CDR3 sequence reads: CSARATPGTSGGGMYQETQYF. In DNA, the CDR3 is TGCAGTGCTAGAGCCACCCCCGGGACTAGCGGGGGGGGAATGTACCAAGAGACCCAGTACTTC.

Only a few counts were recorded for this clonotype. The CDR3 nucleotides are TGCGCCAGCAGCTTGGTAACAGGGGTCGAAAACATTCAGTACTTC. Its translation is CASSLVTGVENIQYF. This chain connects TRBV5-1 to TRBJ2-4, with 7 bases aligning to TRBD1. V shed 0 bases, J shed 5 bases, and the junction held 5 bases outside the gene matches. The CDR3 spans 15 residues. From germline, CDR1 is SGHRS and CDR2 YFSETQ.

This clonotype was observed many times. CDR3 in amino acids: CASSFGRTYEQYF. In DNA, the CDR3 is TGTGCCAGCAGTTTTGGTAGGACCTACGAGCAGTACTTC. The chain links TRBV27 to TRBJ2-7, with no clear D. This CDR3 is built from 13 residues. Per the germline V gene, CDR1 is MNHEY and CDR2 is SMNVEV (reference sequence). Trimming removed 3 bases from V and 2 bases from J, with 8 bases in between.

The chain joins TRBV12-3 or TRBV12-4 to TRBJ2-7; no clear D gene. Trimming stripped 2 bases from V and 0 bases from J, with 11 bases between. This CDR3 region has 15 residues. CDR3 coding DNA: TGTGCCAGCAGTTTACCCACTGGCGCCTCCTACGAGCAGTACTTC. Residues: CASSLPTGASYEQYF.

In this sample, this clonotype turned up a few times. This sequence joins TRBV10-1 and TRBJ2-3, with TRBD2 identical over 14 bases. Germline V gene lookup returns CDR1 WNHNN and CDR2 SYGVQD (reference sequence). Trimming took 6 bases from V and 8 from J; bases not matched to a gene: 4. The CDR3 is 14 amino acids. CDR3 loop: CASSPGTSGSTQYF. The CDR3 DNA sequence: TGCGCCAGCAGCCCAGGGACTAGCGGGAGTACGCAGTATTTT.

There are a few counts of this clonotype. The rearrangement links TRBV18 to TRBJ1-5, with a weak D call TRBD1 (5 bases). The germline V gene encodes CDR1 KGHSH and CDR2 LQKENI. V lost 6 bases and J 7 bases, leaving 16 bases between the germline ends. The CDR3 is 14 residues long. CDR3: CASSPVGVGQPQHF. The CDR3 nucleotides are TGTGCCAGCTCCCCCGTGGGGGTCGGGCAGCCCCAGCATTTT. Drawing the rest from reference TRBV18 and TRBJ1-5, the complete variable domain is NAGVMQNPRHLVRRRGQEARLRCSPMKGHSHVYWYRQLPEEGLKFMVYLQKENIIDESGMPKERFSAEFPKEGPSILRIQQVVRGDSAAYFCASSPVGVGQPQHFGDGTRLSIL.

This clonotype was counted only a few times. The rearrangement uses TRBV20-1 and TRBJ2-5; the D is unclear. With 3 bases removed from V and 2 bases from J, the gap between germline ends came to 13 bases. Per the germline V gene, CDR1 is DFQATT and CDR2 is SNEGSKA (reference sequence). The CDR3 totals 14 residues. This CDR3 is CSARGYLGQETQYF. The CDR3 DNA reads TGCAGTGCTAGGGGCTATCTAGGACAAGAGACCCAGTACTTC.

The chain combines TRBV7-9 with TRBJ2-3; D not certain. Looked up from germline, CDR1 is SEHNR and CDR2 is FQNEAQ (reference sequence). V lost 4 bases and J 0 bases, leaving 8 bases between the germline ends. CDR3 length: 14 amino acids. The CDR3 bases are TGTGCCAGCAGCTCAGCACCAAGCACAGATACGCAGTATTTT. Encoded protein: CASSSAPSTDTQYF.

The CDR3 DNA reads as TGTGCCAGCGCGTACAGTTCGACTAGCACAGATACGCAGTATTTT. Its translation: CASAYSSTSTDTQYF. The J gene is TRBJ2-3, the V gene TRBV5-4; D is unresolved. CDR1 and CDR2 from the germline V gene are SGHNT and YYREEE (reference sequence). V shed 7 bases and J shed 0 bases, with 15 bases lying between them. This CDR3 contains 15 residues.

There are many counts of this clonotype. The chain couples TRBV20-1 to TRBJ2-7; 14 bases fit TRBD2. This CDR3 has 14 amino acids. Germline loops: CDR1 DFQATT, CDR2 SNEGSKA (reference sequence). With 3 bases clipped from V and 7 bases from J, the junction kept 5 bases outside the gene matches. CDR3 sequence: CSARAGTSGGEQYF. Written as DNA, the CDR3 is TGCAGTGCTAGGGCCGGGACTAGCGGGGGAGAGCAGTACTTC.

V usage is TRBV5-1 and J usage is TRBJ1-1, with TRBD1 as a possible D gene (5 bases). The CDR3 sequence is 14 residues long. Germline V gives CDR1 SGHRS, CDR2 YFSETQ. V lost 7 bases to trimming and J lost 3 bases, with 16 bases between them. The CDR3 DNA sequence: TGCGCCAGCCGGAGCTATCAGGGAGACACTGAAGCTTTCTTT. This sequence encodes CASRSYQGDTEAFF.

The chain is built from TRBV20-1 and TRBJ1-5, with 9 bases matching TRBD1. Germline assignment: CDR1 DFQATT and CDR2 SNEGSKA (reference sequence). The V segment lost 2 bases and the J segment 3 bases; nucleotides outside the gene matches: 2. The CDR3 has 14 amino acids. CDR3 sequence (DNA): TGCAGTGCTAGATGGGACAGGGACAATCAGCCCCAGCATTTT. This sequence encodes CSARWDRDNQPQHF.